This T cell receptor (beta chain) originates from a study of untreated major depressive disorder. CDR1 and CDR2 from the germline V gene are SGHDT and YYEEEE. This CDR3 has 18 amino acids. V lost 1 base and J 6 bases, leaving 20 bases between the germline ends. Sequencing used immunoSEQ multiplex PCR; TCRdb keeps in-frame clones, though not all of them. The sample records nearly 20,000 clones, more than 75% being singletons. The sample was CD4+ T cells from PBMCs. The gene calls are TRBV5-6 and TRBJ1-6; D not resolved. The sequence was collected from a woman in her thirties in good health. CDR3 sequence reads: CASSLSVIEVPGNSPLHF. CDR3 nucleotide sequence: TGTGCCAGCAGCTTGTCTGTTATCGAAGTGCCTGGTAATTCACCCCTCCACTTT.